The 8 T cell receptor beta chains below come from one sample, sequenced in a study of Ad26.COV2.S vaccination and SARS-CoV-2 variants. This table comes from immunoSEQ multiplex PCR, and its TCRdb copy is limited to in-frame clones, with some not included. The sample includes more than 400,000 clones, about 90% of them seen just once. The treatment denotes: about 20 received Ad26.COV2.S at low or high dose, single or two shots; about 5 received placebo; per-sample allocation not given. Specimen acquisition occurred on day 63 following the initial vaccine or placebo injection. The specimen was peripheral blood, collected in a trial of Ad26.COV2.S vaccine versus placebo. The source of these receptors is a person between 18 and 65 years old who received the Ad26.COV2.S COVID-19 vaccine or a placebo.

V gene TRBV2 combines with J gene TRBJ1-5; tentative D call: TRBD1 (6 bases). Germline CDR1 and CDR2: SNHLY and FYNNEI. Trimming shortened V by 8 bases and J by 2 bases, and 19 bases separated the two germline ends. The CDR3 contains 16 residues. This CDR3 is CASGRVGGVGNQPQHF. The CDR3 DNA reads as TGTGCCAGCGGTCGGGTGGGGGGCGTTGGCAATCAGCCCCAGCATTTT.

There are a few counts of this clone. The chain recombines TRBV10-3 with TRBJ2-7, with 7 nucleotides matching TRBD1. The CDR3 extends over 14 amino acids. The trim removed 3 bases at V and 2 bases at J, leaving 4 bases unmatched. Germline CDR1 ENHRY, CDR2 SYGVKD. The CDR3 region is CAISELDRTYEQYF. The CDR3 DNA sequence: TGTGCCATCAGTGAATTGGACAGGACCTACGAGCAGTACTTC.

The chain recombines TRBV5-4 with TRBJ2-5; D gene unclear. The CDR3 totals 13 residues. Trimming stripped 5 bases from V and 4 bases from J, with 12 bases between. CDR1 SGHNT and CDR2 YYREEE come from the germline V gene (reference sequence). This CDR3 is CASRPIQLETQYF. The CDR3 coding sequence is TGTGCCAGCAGACCTATACAACTAGAGACCCAGTACTTC.

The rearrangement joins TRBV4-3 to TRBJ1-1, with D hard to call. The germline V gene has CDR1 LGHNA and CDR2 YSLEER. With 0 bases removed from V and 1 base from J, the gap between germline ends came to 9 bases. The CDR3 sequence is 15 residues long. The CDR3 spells CASSQDKRANTEAFF. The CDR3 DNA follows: TGCGCCAGCAGCCAAGATAAAAGGGCGAACACTGAAGCTTTCTTT.

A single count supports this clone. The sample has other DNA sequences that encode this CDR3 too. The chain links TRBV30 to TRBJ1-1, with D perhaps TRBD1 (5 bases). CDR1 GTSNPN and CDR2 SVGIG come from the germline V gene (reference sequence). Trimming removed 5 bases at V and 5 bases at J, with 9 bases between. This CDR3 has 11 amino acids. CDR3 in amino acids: CAWSGTTEAFF. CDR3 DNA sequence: TGTGCCTGGTCCGGGACGACTGAAGCTTTCTTT.

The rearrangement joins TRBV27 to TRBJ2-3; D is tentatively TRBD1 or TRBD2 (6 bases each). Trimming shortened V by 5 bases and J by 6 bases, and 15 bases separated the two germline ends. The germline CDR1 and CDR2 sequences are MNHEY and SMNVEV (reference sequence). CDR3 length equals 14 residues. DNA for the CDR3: TGTGCCAGCAGTATAGGGGGGCTAGGGGATACGCAGTATTTT. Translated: CASSIGGLGDTQYF.

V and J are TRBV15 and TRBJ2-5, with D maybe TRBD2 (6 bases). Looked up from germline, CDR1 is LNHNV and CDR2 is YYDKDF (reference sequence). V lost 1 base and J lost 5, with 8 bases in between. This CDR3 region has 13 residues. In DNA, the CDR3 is TGTGCCACCAGCAGAGCTGGAGGGGAGACCCAGTACTTC. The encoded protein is CATSRAGGETQYF.

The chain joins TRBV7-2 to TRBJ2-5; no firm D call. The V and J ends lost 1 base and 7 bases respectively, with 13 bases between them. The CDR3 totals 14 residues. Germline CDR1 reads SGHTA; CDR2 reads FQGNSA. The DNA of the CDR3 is TGTGCCAGCAGCTTAGGAGTGGTCTTAAGGACCCAGTACTTC. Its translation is CASSLGVVLRTQYF.